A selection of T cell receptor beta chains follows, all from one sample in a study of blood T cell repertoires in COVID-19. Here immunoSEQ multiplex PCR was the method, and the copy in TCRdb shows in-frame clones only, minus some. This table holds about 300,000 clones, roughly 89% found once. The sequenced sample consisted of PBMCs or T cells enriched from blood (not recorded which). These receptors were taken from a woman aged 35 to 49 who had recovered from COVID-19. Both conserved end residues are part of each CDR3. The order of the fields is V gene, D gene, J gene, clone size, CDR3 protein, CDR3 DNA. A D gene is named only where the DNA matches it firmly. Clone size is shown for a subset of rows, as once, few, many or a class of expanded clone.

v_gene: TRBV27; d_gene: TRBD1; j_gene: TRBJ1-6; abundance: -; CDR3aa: CASGPRGRLNSPLHF; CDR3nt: TGTGCCAGCGGCCCCAGGGGGCGCCTTAATTCACCCCTCCACTTT
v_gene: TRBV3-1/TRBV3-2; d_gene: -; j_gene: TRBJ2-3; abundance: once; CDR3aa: CASSHISSGADTQYF; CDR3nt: TGTGCCAGCAGCCACATTTCTAGTGGAGCAGATACGCAGTATTTT
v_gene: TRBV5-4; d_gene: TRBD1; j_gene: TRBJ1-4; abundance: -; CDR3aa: CASSKTGTATNEKLFF; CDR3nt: TGTGCCAGCAGCAAGACAGGGACAGCAACTAATGAAAAACTGTTTTTT
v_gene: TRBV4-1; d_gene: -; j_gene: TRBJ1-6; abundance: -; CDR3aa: CASSQDEARTNSPLHF; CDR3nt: TGCGCCAGCAGCCAAGACGAGGCGAGGACAAATTCACCCCTCCACTTT
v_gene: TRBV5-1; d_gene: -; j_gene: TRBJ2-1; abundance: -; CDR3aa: CASSFQGYNEQFF; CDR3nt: TGCGCCAGCAGCTTTCAGGGCTACAATGAGCAGTTCTTC
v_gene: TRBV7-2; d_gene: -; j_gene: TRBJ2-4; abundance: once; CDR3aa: CASTQGTGNIQYF; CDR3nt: TGTGCCAGCACTCAGGGGACGGGAAACATTCAGTACTTC
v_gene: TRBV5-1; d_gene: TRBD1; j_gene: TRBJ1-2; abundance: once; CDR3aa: CASSFDRVEGYTF; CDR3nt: TGCGCCAGCAGCTTCGACAGGGTTGAAGGCTACACCTTC
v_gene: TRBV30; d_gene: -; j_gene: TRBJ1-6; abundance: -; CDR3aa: CAWTGPDSPLHF; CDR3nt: TGTGCCTGGACAGGGCCTGATTCACCCCTCCACTTT
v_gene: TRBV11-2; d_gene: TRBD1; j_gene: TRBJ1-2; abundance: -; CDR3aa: CASSLGAGGNGYTF; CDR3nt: TGTGCCAGCAGCTTAGGGGCAGGGGGGAATGGCTACACCTTC
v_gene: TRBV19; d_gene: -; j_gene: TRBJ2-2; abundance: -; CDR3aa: CASSIQSGIGELFF; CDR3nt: TGTGCCAGTAGTATACAGTCGGGGATCGGGGAGCTGTTTTTT
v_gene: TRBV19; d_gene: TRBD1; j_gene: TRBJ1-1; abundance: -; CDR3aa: CASSTYPGQGATEAFF; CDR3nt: TGTGCCAGTAGTACCTACCCCGGACAGGGAGCGACTGAAGCTTTCTTT
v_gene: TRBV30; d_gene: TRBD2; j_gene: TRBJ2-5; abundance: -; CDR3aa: CAWPLATKTQYF; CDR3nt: TGTGCCTGGCCACTAGCGACAAAGACCCAGTACTTC
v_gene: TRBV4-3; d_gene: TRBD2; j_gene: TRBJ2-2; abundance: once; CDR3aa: CASSQEMSGRINTGELFF; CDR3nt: TGCGCCAGCAGCCAAGAAATGAGCGGGAGGATAAACACCGGGGAGCTGTTTTTT
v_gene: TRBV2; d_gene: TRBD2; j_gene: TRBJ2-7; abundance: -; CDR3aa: CASSAGTTGREQYF; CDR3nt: TGTGCCAGCAGCGCCGGGACTACCGGGCGGGAGCAGTACTTC
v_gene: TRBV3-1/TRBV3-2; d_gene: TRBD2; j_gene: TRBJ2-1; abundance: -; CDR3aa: CASSRDYTYNEQFF; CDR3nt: TGTGCCAGCAGCCGGGACTACACGTACAATGAGCAGTTCTTC
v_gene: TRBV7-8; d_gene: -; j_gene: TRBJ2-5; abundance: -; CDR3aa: CASSPTGETQYF; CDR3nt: TGTGCCAGCAGCCCGACCGGGGAGACCCAGTACTTC
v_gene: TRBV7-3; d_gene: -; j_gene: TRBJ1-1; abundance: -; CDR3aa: CASSPQVDTEAFF; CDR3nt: TGTGCCAGCAGCCCCCAGGTAGACACTGAAGCTTTCTTT
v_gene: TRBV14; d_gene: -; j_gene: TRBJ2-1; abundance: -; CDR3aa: CASSQVATGKNNEQFF; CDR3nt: TGTGCCAGCAGCCAAGTGGCCACAGGGAAAAACAATGAGCAGTTCTTC
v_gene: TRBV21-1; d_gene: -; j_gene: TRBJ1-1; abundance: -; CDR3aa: CASDTRRGGDTEAFF; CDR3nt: TGTGCCAGCGACACACGTCGGGGGGGCGACACTGAAGCTTTCTTT
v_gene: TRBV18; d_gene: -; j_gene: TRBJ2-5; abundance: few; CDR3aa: CASSPGTSQETQYF; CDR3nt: TGTGCCAGCTCACCGGGGACTTCGCAAGAGACCCAGTACTTC
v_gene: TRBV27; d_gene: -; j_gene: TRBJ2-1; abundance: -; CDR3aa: CASSFNRGGNEQFF; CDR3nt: TGTGCCAGCAGTTTCAACAGGGGGGGTAATGAGCAGTTCTTC
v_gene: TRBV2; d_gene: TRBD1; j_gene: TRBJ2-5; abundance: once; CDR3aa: CASSANRGTETQYF; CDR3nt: TGTGCCAGCAGTGCTAACAGGGGAACAGAGACCCAGTACTTC
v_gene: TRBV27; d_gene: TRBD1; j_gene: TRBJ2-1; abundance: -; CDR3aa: CASSPRDRGWNEQFF; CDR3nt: TGTGCCAGCAGTCCTAGGGACAGGGGTTGGAATGAGCAGTTCTTC
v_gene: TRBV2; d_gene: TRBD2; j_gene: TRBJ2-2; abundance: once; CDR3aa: CASSRPSGGADGTGELFF; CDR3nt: TGTGCCAGTAGTCGGCCTAGCGGGGGGGCCGATGGCACCGGGGAGCTGTTTTTT
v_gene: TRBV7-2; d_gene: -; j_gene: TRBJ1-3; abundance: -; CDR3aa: CASSLAQAGGNTIYF; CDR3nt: TGTGCCAGCAGCTTAGCCCAGGCGGGGGGAAACACCATATATTTT
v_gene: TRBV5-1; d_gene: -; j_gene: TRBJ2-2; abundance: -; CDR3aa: CASSTSRGRGSGTGELFF; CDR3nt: TGCGCCAGCAGCACGAGCCGAGGTAGGGGGAGTGGCACCGGGGAGCTGTTTTTT
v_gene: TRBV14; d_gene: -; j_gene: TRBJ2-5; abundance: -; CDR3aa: CASSRTRSGETQYF; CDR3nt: TGTGCCAGCAGCCGAACTAGGTCGGGAGAGACCCAGTACTTC
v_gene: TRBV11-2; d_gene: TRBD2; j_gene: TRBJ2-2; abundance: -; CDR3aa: CASSLLLAGGGNTGELFF; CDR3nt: TGTGCCAGCAGCTTATTACTAGCGGGAGGAGGCAACACCGGGGAGCTGTTTTTT
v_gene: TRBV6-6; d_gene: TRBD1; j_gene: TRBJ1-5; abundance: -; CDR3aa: CASSRQGALNQPQHF; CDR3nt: TGTGCCAGCAGCCGCCAGGGGGCTCTCAATCAGCCCCAGCATTTT
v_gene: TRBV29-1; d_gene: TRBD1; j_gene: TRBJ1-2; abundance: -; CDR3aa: CSVWTGHFSNYGYTF; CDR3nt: TGCAGCGTATGGACAGGGCATTTTTCTAACTATGGCTACACCTTC
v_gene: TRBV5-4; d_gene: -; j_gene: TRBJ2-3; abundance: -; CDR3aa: CASSLTSTDTQYF; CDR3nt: TGTGCCAGCAGCTTGACTAGCACAGATACGCAGTATTTT
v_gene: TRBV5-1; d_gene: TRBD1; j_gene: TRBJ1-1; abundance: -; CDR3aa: CASTPRTGGFTEAFF; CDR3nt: TGCGCCAGCACTCCCAGGACAGGGGGGTTCACTGAAGCTTTCTTT
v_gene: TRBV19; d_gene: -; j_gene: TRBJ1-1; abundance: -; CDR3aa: CASSASQRAEAFF; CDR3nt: TGTGCCAGTAGTGCAAGTCAGCGGGCTGAAGCTTTCTTT
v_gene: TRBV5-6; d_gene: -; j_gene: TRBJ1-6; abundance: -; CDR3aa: CASSFLSSSYNSPLHF; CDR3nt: TGTGCCAGCAGCTTTTTATCGAGCTCCTATAATTCACCCCTCCACTTT
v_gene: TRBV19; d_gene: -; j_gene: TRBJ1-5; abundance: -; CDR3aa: CASSIASPRDQPQHF; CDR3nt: TGTGCCAGTAGTATAGCCAGCCCCAGGGATCAGCCCCAGCATTTT
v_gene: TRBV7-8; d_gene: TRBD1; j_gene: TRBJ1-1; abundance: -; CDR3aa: CASSPFRQGAYTEAFF; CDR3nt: TGTGCCAGCAGCCCGTTCCGTCAGGGGGCTTACACTGAAGCTTTCTTT
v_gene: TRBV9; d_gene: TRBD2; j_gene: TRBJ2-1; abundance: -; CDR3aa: CASSLVGGTGNEQFF; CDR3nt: TGTGCCAGCAGCCTTGTGGGGGGGACTGGCAATGAGCAGTTCTTC